Listed here are 29 T cell receptor beta chains from one sample, sequenced in a study of cytomegalovirus exposure and HLA in healthy donors. The PCR employed 60 Vbeta primers together with 13 Jbeta primers. Generated by immunoSEQ multiplex PCR, the TCRdb table keeps only in-frame clones and is missing some. The repertoire holds approximately 130,000 clones, with roughly 79% as singletons. Material for sequencing was PBMCs. These TCRs come from a male donor in good health and CMV-seronegative.

V usage is TRBV2 and J usage is TRBJ1-6; 8 bases are shared with TRBD1. The CDR3 length is 15 residues. Trimming cost V 5 bases and J 10 bases; bases outside gene matches: 10. Germline loops: CDR1 SNHLY, CDR2 FYNNEI. The CDR3 loop reads CASSSRTGMGSPLHF. The CDR3 DNA follows: TGTGCCAGCAGTTCTCGGACAGGGATGGGGTCACCCCTCCACTTT.

This clone was seen only once. V is TRBV9 and J is TRBJ2-7; no reliable D call. The ends were cut back, 3 bases at V and 2 bases at J, with 12 bases in the middle. This CDR3 has 14 amino acids. CDR1 is SGDLS, CDR2 YYNGEE, per germline. This chain's CDR3 is CASSAGGSPYEQYF. The CDR3 DNA sequence: TGTGCCAGCAGCGCCGGCGGCTCGCCCTACGAGCAGTACTTC.

V is TRBV5-1 and J is TRBJ1-2; D is perhaps TRBD1 (6 bases). Germline CDR1 SGHRS, CDR2 YFSETQ. V lost 0 bases and J 8 bases, leaving 14 bases between the germline ends. The CDR3 runs to 14 residues. For the CDR3, the DNA is TGCGCCAGCAGCTTGGACGGGGGGCCGAGGGGCTACACCTTC. This encodes CASSLDGGPRGYTF.

The table lists this clone with many counts. The chain is built from TRBV29-1 and TRBJ1-1; D is unclear. The CDR3 has 13 residues. The germline CDR1 and CDR2 sequences are SQVTM and ANQGSEA. V dropped 1 base and J dropped 5 bases, with 11 bases sitting between them. The CDR3 loop reads CSVEGWTGTEAFF. For the CDR3, the DNA is TGCAGCGTTGAAGGGTGGACGGGAACTGAAGCTTTCTTT. Drawing the rest from reference TRBV29-1 and TRBJ1-1, the complete variable domain is SAVISQKPSRDICQRGTSLTIQCQVDSQVTMMFWYRQQPGQSLTLIATANQGSEATYESGFVIDKFPISRPNLTFSTLTVSNMSPEDSSIYLCSVEGWTGTEAFFGQGTRLTVV.

This clone was counted a single time. The rearrangement links TRBV7-9 to TRBJ2-1; D gene uncertain. Germline lookup yields CDR1 SEHNR and CDR2 FQNEAQ (reference sequence). The CDR3 sequence is 14 residues long. The V and J ends lost 1 base and 9 bases respectively, with 13 bases between them. Here the CDR3 reads CASSLVGSNGEQFF. The CDR3 region has the DNA TGTGCCAGCAGCTTAGTGGGTAGCAATGGTGAGCAGTTCTTC.

CDR3 loop: CASTLDSYGYTF. DNA of the CDR3: TGTGCCAGCACCCTGGACAGCTATGGCTACACCTTC. The chain has TRBV7-9 and TRBJ1-2, with a possible D match to TRBD1 (6 bases). The CDR3 sequence is 12 residues long. CDR1 is SEHNR, CDR2 FQNEAQ, per germline (reference sequence). Trimming shortened V by 7 bases and J by 4 bases, and 10 bases separated the two germline ends.

The chain has TRBV20-1 and TRBJ1-1; D unclear. CDR3 size: 11 residues. V shed 6 bases and J shed 5 bases, with 10 bases lying between them. Germline values: CDR1 DFQATT, CDR2 SNEGSKA (reference sequence). Here the CDR3 reads CSAGRETEAFF. The CDR3 nucleotides are TGCAGTGCAGGGAGGGAAACTGAAGCTTTCTTT.

The CDR3 nucleotides are TGTGCCAGCAGTCCTCCACAATATCGGGGACACATCTCTGGGGCCAACGTCCTGACTTTC. It yields the protein CASSPPQYRGHISGANVLTF. The chain has TRBV27 and TRBJ2-6; maybe TRBD1 (6 bases). With 5 bases removed from V and 0 bases from J, the gap between germline ends came to 23 bases. The CDR3 loop spans 20 amino acids. Germline lookup yields CDR1 MNHEY and CDR2 SMNVEV (reference sequence).

V and J are TRBV27 and TRBJ2-7; 8 bases align to TRBD1. The CDR3 covers 16 residues. CDR1 and CDR2 from the germline V gene are MNHEY and SMNVEV (reference sequence). Losses at the gene ends were 5 bases for V and 5 bases for J; bases not matched to a gene: 14. CDR3 sequence: CASSPYLQGVRDEQYF. CDR3 DNA sequence: TGTGCCAGCAGTCCCTACTTACAGGGGGTAAGGGACGAGCAGTACTTC.

The chain has TRBV7-2 and TRBJ1-4; D possibly corresponds to TRBD1 (5 bases). Trimming pared 5 bases from V and 7 bases from J, leaving 11 bases between. Germline V gene lookup returns CDR1 SGHTA and CDR2 FQGNSA. The CDR3 extends over 13 amino acids. The CDR3 DNA is TGTGCCAGCAGCCGCGGGACGCTTGAAAAACTGTTTTTT. It translates to CASSRGTLEKLFF.

This clone has at least ten counts. The V and J genes are TRBV4-3 and TRBJ1-5; D call uncertain. The CDR3 spans 11 residues. V was clipped by 4 bases and J by 5 bases, with 3 bases between them. The germline gives CDR1 LGHNA, CDR2 YSLEER. CDR3 coding DNA: TGCGCCAGCAGCCCCTATCAGCCCCAGCATTTT. Protein: CASSPYQPQHF.

The CDR3: CASSEGDRDQWGEQFF. The DNA for the CDR3 is TGTGCCAGCAGTGAAGGGGACAGGGATCAATGGGGTGAGCAGTTCTTC. The chain carries TRBV2 and TRBJ2-1; 9 bases are a match to TRBD1. Germline lookup yields CDR1 SNHLY and CDR2 FYNNEI. The junction had 10 bases not matched to a gene; V was cut back by 1 base and J by 9 bases. This CDR3 comprises 16 residues.

The rearrangement joins TRBV19 to TRBJ1-5, with 7 positions matching TRBD1. In germline, CDR1 is LNHDA, CDR2 SQIVND (reference sequence). Losses at the gene ends were 3 bases for V and 0 bases for J; bases not matched to a gene: 5. The CDR3 runs 16 residues. The CDR3 coding sequence is TGTGCCAGTAGTATGAGACAGGGCTATAGCAATCAGCCCCAGCATTTT. As protein: CASSMRQGYSNQPQHF.

This clone was observed a few times. CDR3 amino acids: CASSLDTQVLGQETQYF. The CDR3, as DNA: TGTGCCAGCAGCTTGGACACACAGGTTCTCGGCCAAGAGACCCAGTACTTC. The V call is TRBV11-2, the J call TRBJ2-5; maybe TRBD1 (5 bases). The CDR3 consists of 17 residues. Germline loops: CDR1 SGHAT, CDR2 FQNNGV. Trimming left V 3 bases short and J 1 base short, with 18 bases between. The variable domain in full, completed from reference TRBV11-2 and TRBJ2-5, reads EAGVAQSPRYKIIEKRQSVAFWCNPISGHATLYWYQQILGQGPKLLIQFQNNGVVDDSQLPKDRFSAERLKGVDSTLKIQPAKLEDSAVYLCASSLDTQVLGQETQYFGPGTRLLVL.

This chain links TRBV5-1 with TRBJ2-2; 8 bases align to TRBD2. CDR1 and CDR2 (germline): SGHRS, YFSETQ. J gave up 6 bases and V 1 base, and 8 bases lay outside the gene matches. The CDR3 loop spans 16 amino acids. This chain's CDR3 is CASSLTPGGVSGELFF. The DNA of the CDR3 is TGCGCCAGCAGCTTGACCCCGGGGGGGGTATCCGGGGAGCTGTTTTTT.

V usage is TRBV2 and J usage is TRBJ1-2; D ambiguous. CDR3 length: 13 amino acids. The V gene lost 2 bases and the J gene lost 0 bases, with 4 bases spanning the gap. Germline-derived CDR1 and CDR2 are SNHLY and FYNNEI. CDR3 residues: CASSERANYGYTF. As DNA, the CDR3 is TGTGCCAGCAGTGAACGGGCTAACTATGGCTACACCTTC.

The chain recombines TRBV27 with TRBJ1-2; 9 nucleotides agree with TRBD1. Germline V gene data show CDR1 as MNHEY and CDR2 as SMNVEV (reference sequence). The CDR3 extends over 18 amino acids. Trimming took 1 base from V and 4 from J; bases not matched to a gene: 13. The CDR3 reads CASSLLPGQGPLGYGYTF. In DNA form, the CDR3 reads TGTGCCAGCAGTTTATTGCCGGGACAGGGTCCCCTAGGCTATGGCTACACCTTC.

The chain uses TRBV9 and TRBJ2-2; D may be TRBD2 (5 bases). Germline CDR1 SGDLS, CDR2 YYNGEE. The CDR3 has 15 amino acids. Deletions cut 0 bases from V and 3 bases from J, with 9 bases between. CDR3: CASSVGLADTGELFF. Written as DNA, the CDR3 is TGTGCCAGCAGCGTAGGGCTAGCAGACACCGGGGAGCTGTTTTTT.

This chain uses TRBV10-3 with TRBJ1-4; 7 positions match TRBD1. Germline trimming cut 7 bases from V and 3 bases from J; bases unmatched to any gene: 8. CDR1 ENHRY and CDR2 SYGVKD come from the germline V gene. There are 15 residues in the CDR3. The CDR3, as DNA: TGTGCCATCAAGGCGGACCAGGGGGCTAATGAAAAACTGTTTTTT. Protein: CAIKADQGANEKLFF.

This clone appeared a few times. The chain uses TRBV21-1 and TRBJ1-1; no check of the table's D call, TRBD1, against the DNA was made. TRBV21-1 constitutes a pseudogene. The CDR3 totals 15 residues. The CDR3 region is CASSSLQGVNTEAFF. As DNA, the CDR3 is TGTGCCAGCAGCTCTTTACAGGGGGTGAACACTGAAGCTTTCTTT.

This clone was counted a few times. The chain combines TRBV5-6 with TRBJ2-7; tentatively, D is TRBD1 (6 bases). Trimming cost V 0 bases and J 5 bases, with 15 bases left between them. Germline-derived CDR1 and CDR2 are SGHDT and YYEEEE. The CDR3 has 15 residues. Here the CDR3 reads CASSLDRESWNEQYF. The CDR3 DNA is TGTGCCAGCAGCTTGGACAGGGAGTCGTGGAACGAGCAGTACTTC.

This chain connects TRBV4-1 to TRBJ2-2; 8 nucleotides agree with TRBD2. Per the germline V gene, CDR1 is MGHRA and CDR2 is YSYEKL. The CDR3 is made up of 15 amino acids. Losses at the gene ends were 3 bases for V and 7 bases for J; bases not matched to a gene: 7. The CDR3 sequence is CASSQVGLGHGELFF. The CDR3 bases are TGCGCCAGCAGCCAGGTGGGACTAGGCCACGGGGAGCTGTTTTTT.

The V call is TRBV5-1, the J call TRBJ2-3; the match to TRBD1 covers 7 bases. The CDR3 loop spans 16 amino acids. Trimming took 1 base from V and 3 from J; bases not matched to a gene: 8. Germline values: CDR1 SGHRS, CDR2 YFSETQ. The CDR3 is CASSLNRQGGTDTQYF. In nucleotides, the CDR3 is TGCGCCAGCAGCTTGAATCGACAGGGCGGGACAGATACGCAGTATTTT. Complete variable domain (other parts from reference TRBV5-1 and TRBJ2-3): KAGVTQTPRYLIKTRGQQVTLSCSPISGHRSVSWYQQTPGQGLQFLFEYFSETQRNKGNFPGRFSGRQFSNSRSEMNVSTLELGDSALYLCASSLNRQGGTDTQYFGPGTRLTVL.

The chain couples TRBV6-5 to TRBJ1-6; D unclear. Deletions cut 7 bases from V and 10 bases from J, with 14 bases between. The CDR3 length is 13 residues. In germline, CDR1 is MNHEY, CDR2 SVGAGI. The CDR3 is CASTPEEGSPLHF. CDR3 DNA sequence: TGTGCCAGCACCCCAGAGGAAGGCTCACCCCTCCACTTT.

The V gene is TRBV6-5, the J gene TRBJ1-2; D is unresolved. Germline V gene lookup returns CDR1 MNHEY and CDR2 SVGAGI. This CDR3 comprises 11 residues. The germline V and J ends were trimmed by 6 bases and 6 bases, with 8 bases remaining between them. For the CDR3, the DNA is TGTGCCAGCAGGAGAGGTGATGGCTACACCTTC. Translated: CASRRGDGYTF.

The V gene is TRBV7-2, the J gene TRBJ2-1; TRBD1 matches at 8 bases. J gave up 7 bases and V 7 bases, and 9 bases lay outside the gene matches. This CDR3 spans 14 amino acids. Germline V gene sequence: CDR1 SGHTA, CDR2 FQGNSA. Here the CDR3 DNA reads TGTGCCAGCACCCCGGGACAGGAATGGAATGAGCAGTTCTTC. Translated, it gives CASTPGQEWNEQFF.

The rearrangement uses TRBV7-3 and TRBJ2-1, with a tentative D call TRBD2 (5 bases). Germline assignment: CDR1 SGHTA and CDR2 FQGTGA. Trimming left V 4 bases short and J 0 bases short, with 10 bases between. The CDR3 loop spans 15 amino acids. CDR3 sequence reads: CASSYRAASYNEQFF. CDR3 nucleotide sequence: TGTGCCAGCAGCTATAGAGCGGCCTCCTACAATGAGCAGTTCTTC.

The chain recombines TRBV10-3 with TRBJ2-7, with 10 bases that match TRBD1. V trimming: 10 bases; J trimming: 6 bases; junction bases outside the gene matches: 9. The CDR3 length is 13 residues. Per the germline V gene, CDR1 is ENHRY and CDR2 is SYGVKD. CDR3 DNA sequence: TGTGCCACCCTAAGGGACAGGGGCCGCGAGCAGTACTTC. Translated: CATLRDRGREQYF.

V usage is TRBV4-3 and J usage is TRBJ2-7; 10 nucleotides align to TRBD2. J was trimmed by 2 bases and V by 0 bases; bases with no gene match: 4. There are 16 residues in the CDR3. From germline, CDR1 is LGHNA and CDR2 YSLEER. CDR3 protein: CASSQDGTSDAYEQYF. For the CDR3, the DNA is TGCGCCAGCAGCCAAGACGGGACTAGCGACGCCTACGAGCAGTACTTC.